This TCR beta chain is from a study of control samples from healthy donors and cancer patients. The assay was immunoSEQ multiplex PCR, and TCRdb's table has in-frame clones only and misses some. The top ten hold approximately 1% of the sample, which has about 160,000 clones, under 96% seen once. The CDR3 length is 14 residues. Trimming removed 7 bases at V and 5 bases at J, with 17 bases between. Germline CDR1 and CDR2: MDHEN and SYDVKM. The specimen sequenced was blood. V gene TRBV28 combines with J gene TRBJ1-1, with a possible D match to TRBD1 (5 bases). The receptor was derived from a woman in her 30s in good health. In DNA, the CDR3 is TGTGCCAGCACCCTAGGGCGGGGCAGGACTGAAGCTTTCTTT. Translated, it gives CASTLGRGRTEAFF.